These 7 T cell receptor beta chains came from one sample sequenced in a study of blood T cell repertoires in COVID-19 (dated by TCRdb to about 2020). Library preparation employed the immunoSEQ multiplex PCR assay. As stored in TCRdb, this immuneACCESS dataset retains in-frame rearrangements with V and J assigned. A fraction of the clones does not appear; measured against another copy, unresolved V genes explain less than half of the discrepancy, and the remainder lacks a known reason. The sample table shows 150,000 to 200,000 clones, and around 90% are seen once. The ten largest clones take up 5.5% to 7% of the sample. Input material: peripheral blood. Receptor source: a man in his forties with active or convalescent COVID-19.

The chain has TRBV6-5 and TRBJ2-2; weak D call: TRBD1 (5 bases). CDR3 size: 14 residues. Trimming removed 6 bases at V and 0 bases at J, with 8 bases between. CDR1 and CDR2 from the germline V gene are MNHEY and SVGAGI. This CDR3 reads CASRTATNTGELFF. Written as DNA, the CDR3 is TGTGCCAGCAGGACAGCTACGAACACCGGGGAGCTGTTTTTT.

This rearrangement joins TRBV27 to TRBJ2-1, with TRBD2 matching over 8 bases. The V gene end was trimmed by 4 bases and the J gene end by 9 bases; junction bases not matched to a gene: 14. Germline V lookup: CDR1 MNHEY, CDR2 SMNVEV (reference sequence). CDR3 length: 16 amino acids. The CDR3 is CASSSDVAGGVGEQFF. The DNA for the CDR3 is TGTGCCAGCAGTTCAGACGTCGCGGGAGGAGTAGGTGAGCAGTTCTTC.

The chain combines TRBV28 with TRBJ2-1; 8 bases map to TRBD2. CDR1 MDHEN and CDR2 SYDVKM come from the germline V gene. With V trimmed by 5 bases and J by 3 bases, 3 bases remained unmatched. The CDR3 spans 14 residues. The CDR3 region has the DNA TGTGCCAGCAGTCGCGGGAGGTACTACAATGAGCAGTTCTTC. Residues: CASSRGRYYNEQFF.

The chain joins TRBV10-3 to TRBJ2-7, with 9 bases lining up with TRBD2. The CDR3 runs 13 residues. The germline V gene has CDR1 ENHRY and CDR2 SYGVKD. The CDR3 sequence is CAIGLAGNDEQYF. CDR3 nucleotides: TGTGCTATCGGGCTAGCGGGGAATGACGAGCAGTACTTC.

Only a few counts were recorded for this clone. CDR3 DNA sequence: TGTGCCAGCAGTTTTCAAGGACAGGGAGATCAGCCCCAGCATTTT. Its protein product is CASSFQGQGDQPQHF. The genes are TRBV27 and TRBJ1-5, with TRBD1 matching 8 bases. The V gene end was trimmed by 3 bases and the J gene end by 5 bases; junction bases not matched to a gene: 6. CDR3 length: 15 amino acids. The germline gives CDR1 MNHEY, CDR2 SMNVEV (reference sequence).

The chain joins TRBV6-6 to TRBJ1-2, with TRBD1 matching 9 bases. With 6 bases clipped from V and 0 bases from J, the junction kept 5 bases outside the gene matches. Germline V gene data show CDR1 as MNHNY and CDR2 as SVGAGI (reference sequence). The CDR3 is 15 amino acids. CDR3 DNA sequence: TGTGCCAGCAGCCCCGGGGACAGGGCTAACTATGGCTACACCTTC. Amino acids: CASSPGDRANYGYTF.

The rearrangement uses TRBV28 and TRBJ1-2, with D perhaps TRBD1 (5 bases). The germline V gene encodes CDR1 MDHEN and CDR2 SYDVKM. Trimming stripped 6 bases from V and 7 bases from J, with 12 bases between. There are 12 residues in the CDR3. The CDR3 loop reads CASRAPGSGYTF. CDR3 nucleotides: TGTGCCAGCAGGGCCCCAGGGTCTGGCTACACCTTC.